Listed below are T cell receptor beta chains from one sample, sequenced in a study of T cells in Graves' hyperthyroidism and ophthalmopathy. TCRdb reanalysed the multiplex PCR reads using MiXCR and keeps one entry per CDR3 protein. This sample has 380,000 or so distinct CDR3 sequences; 15% to 20% occur once, and the top ten carry around 3.4%. Material for sequencing was blood. Receptors were obtained from a woman aged 18-30 years with Graves' hyperthyroidism. CDR3s include the opening cysteine and the closing phenylalanine or tryptophan. Each record gives: CDR3 length, clone size, V gene, J gene, D gene, CDR3 protein, CDR3 DNA. A D gene is named only where the DNA matches it firmly. Clone size is given for some rows only: seen once, a few or many times, or a class if the clone is expanded.

cdr3_length: 16; clone_size: many; v_call: TRBV3-1; j_call: TRBJ2-5; d_call: NA; cdr3_aa: CASSETGLLGQETQYF; cdr3_nt: TGTGCCAGCAGCGAAACGGGACTCCTGGGGCAAGAGACCCAGTACTTC
cdr3_length: 16; clone_size: many; v_call: TRBV6-1; j_call: TRBJ2-5; d_call: TRBD1; cdr3_aa: CASGGQGGRYGETQYF; cdr3_nt: TGTGCCAGCGGAGGACAGGGGGGGAGGTATGGAGAGACCCAGTACTTC
cdr3_length: 17; clone_size: many; v_call: TRBV19; j_call: TRBJ2-7; d_call: NA; cdr3_aa: CASSPRGLRLEIYEQYF; cdr3_nt: TGTGCCAGTAGTCCTCGGGGCCTACGTCTCGAGATCTACGAGCAGTACTTC
cdr3_length: 12; clone_size: NA; v_call: TRBV7-9; j_call: TRBJ2-7; d_call: NA; cdr3_aa: CASSFGSAEQYF; cdr3_nt: TGTGCCAGCAGCTTTGGCTCAGCCGAGCAGTACTTC
cdr3_length: 13; clone_size: few; v_call: TRBV5-1; j_call: TRBJ1-2; d_call: TRBD1; cdr3_aa: CASSFYRGHGYTF; cdr3_nt: TGCGCCAGCAGCTTTTACAGGGGGCATGGCTACACCTTC
cdr3_length: 14; clone_size: few; v_call: TRBV7-2; j_call: TRBJ2-5; d_call: TRBD1; cdr3_aa: CASSQGQGRETQYF; cdr3_nt: TGTGCCAGCAGCCAGGGACAGGGTAGAGAGACCCAGTACTTC
cdr3_length: 17; clone_size: many; v_call: TRBV30; j_call: TRBJ1-5; d_call: NA; cdr3_aa: CAWRDKATGRTRQPQHF; cdr3_nt: TGTGCCTGGAGGGACAAAGCAACAGGGAGGACGCGGCAGCCCCAGCATTTT
cdr3_length: 14; clone_size: many; v_call: TRBV29-1; j_call: TRBJ1-1; d_call: NA; cdr3_aa: CSATRTPSNTEAFF; cdr3_nt: TGCAGCGCTACACGGACCCCCTCAAACACTGAAGCTTTCTTT
cdr3_length: 13; clone_size: many; v_call: TRBV20-1; j_call: TRBJ2-7; d_call: NA; cdr3_aa: CSARVRSPYEQYF; cdr3_nt: TGCAGTGCTAGAGTCAGGTCCCCCTACGAGCAGTACTTC
cdr3_length: 11; clone_size: few; v_call: TRBV24-1; j_call: TRBJ2-7; d_call: NA; cdr3_aa: CATSQDYEQYF; cdr3_nt: TGTGCCACCTCCCAAGACTACGAGCAGTACTTC
cdr3_length: 12; clone_size: many; v_call: TRBV28; j_call: TRBJ1-1; d_call: NA; cdr3_aa: CASSLDIDEAFF; cdr3_nt: TGTGCCAGCAGTTTAGATATAGATGAAGCTTTCTTT
cdr3_length: 15; clone_size: many; v_call: TRBV12-3/TRBV12-4; j_call: TRBJ2-4; d_call: NA; cdr3_aa: CASSRASGVKNIKYF; cdr3_nt: TGTGCCAGCAGCCGCGCGTCGGGGGTCAAAAACATTAAGTACTTC
cdr3_length: 15; clone_size: NA; v_call: TRBV7-3; j_call: TRBJ1-1; d_call: NA; cdr3_aa: CAISRSGSMNTEAFF; cdr3_nt: TGTGCCATCAGCCGCTCCGGGAGCATGAACACTGAAGCTTTCTTT
cdr3_length: 13; clone_size: once; v_call: TRBV28; j_call: TRBJ1-1; d_call: NA; cdr3_aa: CASRRTASAEAFF; cdr3_nt: TGTGCCAGCAGGAGAACTGCCTCCGCTGAAGCTTTCTTT
cdr3_length: 14; clone_size: many; v_call: TRBV12-3/TRBV12-4; j_call: TRBJ2-5; d_call: NA; cdr3_aa: CASSLRGPAVTQYF; cdr3_nt: TGTGCCAGCAGTCTACGGGGGCCGGCCGTGACCCAGTACTTC
cdr3_length: 13; clone_size: many; v_call: TRBV6-2/TRBV6-3; j_call: TRBJ1-2; d_call: NA; cdr3_aa: CASSYSRTHGYTF; cdr3_nt: TGTGCCAGCAGTTACTCAAGGACGCATGGCTACACCTTC
cdr3_length: 14; clone_size: many; v_call: TRBV6-4; j_call: TRBJ2-3; d_call: NA; cdr3_aa: CASSALGGLDTQYF; cdr3_nt: TGTGCCAGCAGTGCCCTTGGGGGCCTGGATACGCAGTATTTT
cdr3_length: 15; clone_size: many; v_call: TRBV25-1; j_call: TRBJ2-2; d_call: TRBD1; cdr3_aa: CASSDGTGVTGELFF; cdr3_nt: TGTGCCAGCAGTGACGGGACAGGGGTAACCGGGGAGCTGTTTTTT